The clone carrying this T cell receptor (beta chain) occurred many times. Its antigen is not identified. The sample originates from a study of identical twins. Healthy Caucasians supplied all donations. TCRdb recomputed calls from the 5' RACE reads with MiXCR, one row per CDR3 protein. The table shows under 400,000 distinct CDR3 sequences, with about 10% occurring only once. Overall study results and limits: Cord blood's abundant beta clonotypes had fewer insertions, unlike memory repertoires. In monozygotic twins, models underestimated the sharing of out-of-frame TCR alpha. Sequences that were beta out-of-frame showed weaker excess twin sharing.

Sequencing was performed on naive T cells sorted from blood. The TCR was taken from a woman in her fifties or sixties in good health.

This CDR3 reads CASSESTGAYQETQYF. CDR3 bases: TGCGCCAGCAGTGAGTCGACAGGGGCCTACCAAGAGACCCAGTACTTC. The J gene is TRBJ2-5, the V gene TRBV10-2; TRBD1 aligns across 8 bases. The CDR3 extends over 16 amino acids. V lost 0 bases, J lost 0 bases, and 3 bases stayed unmatched. Germline CDR1 reads WSHSY; CDR2 reads SAAADI.